The rows below give T cell receptor beta chains drawn from one sample of a study of OX40 agonist ivuxolimab in advanced cancers. Here immunoSEQ multiplex PCR was the method, and the copy in TCRdb shows in-frame clones only, minus some. This sample has around 70,000 clones; 65% to 90% occur once, and the top ten carry around 1.1%. This sample comprised CD4+ or CD8+ T cells sorted from blood, obtained in a trial of the OX40 agonist ivuxolimab. These receptors all come from an adult with an advanced solid tumor such as melanoma, head and neck, liver or kidney cancer. The CDR3 runs from the conserved cysteine through the conserved F or W. The D gene is left open where the match is weak. Clone sizes are given selectively: once, few, many, or a class where the clone is expanded.

D gene,clone size,J gene,V gene,CDR3 DNA,CDR3 protein
NA,NA,TRBJ2-1,TRBV10-3,TGTGCCATCAGTGAGGGTCGGGAGCAGTTCTTC,CAISEGREQFF
NA,NA,TRBJ1-6,TRBV7-2,TGTGCCAGCAGCTTAGTAGTGGGGAAGACCTCACCCCTCCACTTT,CASSLVVGKTSPLHF
NA,NA,TRBJ1-5,TRBV7-2,TGTGCCAGCAGCCCGGACGGCCTTAGCAATCAGCCCCAGCATTTT,CASSPDGLSNQPQHF
NA,once,TRBJ1-6,TRBV5-8,TGTGCCAGCAGCTTGTACGGGGGCCGGTCCTATAATTCACCCCTCCACTTT,CASSLYGGRSYNSPLHF
TRBD2,NA,TRBJ2-1,TRBV19,TGTGCCAGTAGTATCAAGCTAGCGGGGGGGTATGAGCAGTTCTTC,CASSIKLAGGYEQFF
NA,NA,TRBJ2-5,TRBV2,TGTGCCAGCAAGATACGGGACTTCCAAGAGACCCAGTACTTC,CASKIRDFQETQYF
TRBD2,NA,TRBJ2-3,TRBV5-8,TGTGCCAGCAGCTCGAGCGGGGGGAGAGACACAGATACGCAGTATTTT,CASSSSGGRDTDTQYF
NA,few,TRBJ1-1,TRBV6-1,TGTGCCAGCAGAACCCGGGGCGAGGGCACTGAAGCTTTCTTT,CASRTRGEGTEAFF
TRBD1,NA,TRBJ2-1,TRBV7-2,TGTGCCAGCAGCCCTACAGGGGGGACATACAATGAGCAGTTCTTC,CASSPTGGTYNEQFF
NA,NA,TRBJ1-5,TRBV23-1,TGCGCCGCGGATGGTAGCAATCAGCCCCAGCATTTT,CAADGSNQPQHF
NA,NA,TRBJ2-2,TRBV2,TGTGCCAGCACCGGACTTCGAGACGGGGAGCTGTTTTTT,CASTGLRDGELFF
NA,NA,TRBJ1-1,TRBV6-5,TGTGCCAGCAGTTACGCGGGGCGGGGCACTGAAGCTTTCTTT,CASSYAGRGTEAFF
NA,NA,TRBJ2-3,TRBV4-3,TGCGCCAGCACCGACCCTTTCACAGATACGCAGTATTTT,CASTDPFTDTQYF
NA,NA,TRBJ2-6,TRBV5-8,TGTGCCAGCAGCCAGAGGAGGAGAGGAACGGCCGGGGGGGCCAACGTCCTGACTTTC,CASSQRRRGTAGGANVLTF
NA,few,TRBJ1-3,TRBV18,TGTGCCAGCTCACCGGGACTTACTGTCGGAAACACCATATATTTT,CASSPGLTVGNTIYF
TRBD1,NA,TRBJ2-7,TRBV10-3,TGTGCCATCAGAACAGGGGGCGCGTCAGAAACCTACGAGCAGTACTTC,CAIRTGGASETYEQYF
TRBD1,NA,TRBJ2-7,TRBV7-8,TGTGCCAGCAGCTACGACAGGGGCCACGAGCAGTACTTC,CASSYDRGHEQYF
NA,NA,TRBJ2-7,TRBV7-2,TGTGCCAGCAACTTTAAGGCAGGCGCCTCCGACGAGCAGTACTTC,CASNFKAGASDEQYF
TRBD2,NA,TRBJ2-1,TRBV2,TGTGCCAGCAGTCCCCCTGCGGGGGGGTGGCGTAATGAGCAGTTCTTC,CASSPPAGGWRNEQFF
NA,NA,TRBJ1-2,TRBV29-1,TGCAGCGTTGAATCAGGGAGCTATGGCTACACCTTC,CSVESGSYGYTF
NA,NA,TRBJ1-4,TRBV4-3,TGCGCCAGCAGCACAAGTCTCATAACAGGAGGGGGGAATGAAAAACTGTTTTTT,CASSTSLITGGGNEKLFF
NA,NA,TRBJ1-1,TRBV19,TGTGCCAGTACCCCCGGTGAGGGTATGAACACTGAAGCTTTCTTT,CASTPGEGMNTEAFF
NA,NA,TRBJ1-2,TRBV11-2,TGTGCCAGCAGCAAGGAGGTCTCGGGTGGCTACACCTTC,CASSKEVSGGYTF
TRBD1,once,TRBJ2-7,TRBV18,TGTGCCAGCTCACCCACAGGGGGCTCCTACGAGCAGTACTTC,CASSPTGGSYEQYF
TRBD1,NA,TRBJ2-2,TRBV11-2,TGTGCCAGCAGCTTAGGGACAGGGAACCAGGCCGGGGAGCTGTTTTTT,CASSLGTGNQAGELFF
TRBD2,NA,TRBJ2-6,TRBV7-6,TGTGCCAGCAGCTTAGGAGTGGGACTAGCCCCCGTCCTGACTTTC,CASSLGVGLAPVLTF
NA,NA,TRBJ1-6,TRBV7-2,TGTGCCAGCAGCTCCGGGACGCACTATTCACCCCTCCACTTT,CASSSGTHYSPLHF
TRBD1,NA,TRBJ1-2,TRBV2,TGTGCCAGCAGCGTCAGGGGGCCCTATGGCTACACCTTC,CASSVRGPYGYTF
TRBD1,NA,TRBJ1-5,TRBV10-3,TGTGCCATCGGGGAGACAGGGGAAGGCAATCAGCCCCAGCATTTT,CAIGETGEGNQPQHF
NA,NA,TRBJ2-7,TRBV21-1,TGTGCCAGCAGCAAAGGGGGGGGCAGGATCTCCTACGAGCAGTACTTC,CASSKGGGRISYEQYF
NA,once,TRBJ1-5,TRBV7-2,TGTGCCAGCAGCTTAGGAGGGGTTGGTCAGCCCCAGCATTTT,CASSLGGVGQPQHF
NA,few,TRBJ1-2,TRBV7-9,TGTGCCAGCAGCTTAGAAGAGGACTATGGCTACACCTTC,CASSLEEDYGYTF
NA,NA,TRBJ1-3,TRBV7-2,TGTGCCAGCAGCTTATTGGGCACCCAATATGGAAACACCATATATTTT,CASSLLGTQYGNTIYF
TRBD2,NA,TRBJ2-2,TRBV4-1,TGCGCCAGCAGCCTAGGACTAGCGGGGGGATTGGCCGGGGAGCTGTTTTTT,CASSLGLAGGLAGELFF
TRBD1,NA,TRBJ1-2,TRBV18,TGTGCCAGCTCAAATACACAGGGGGCGGACTATGGCTACACCTTC,CASSNTQGADYGYTF
NA,NA,TRBJ2-5,TRBV18,TGTGCCAGCGCCACAGGGGAGGGGGAGACCCAGTACTTC,CASATGEGETQYF
NA,once,TRBJ1-5,TRBV5-8,TGTGCCAGCAGCTCGACAGTCATGTGGCCCCAGCATTTT,CASSSTVMWPQHF
NA,NA,TRBJ2-3,TRBV19,TGTGCCAGTAGTATCCAAGGGAGTAAGCAGTATTTT,CASSIQGSKQYF
TRBD1,few,TRBJ2-3,TRBV7-2,TGTGCCAGCAGCTACAATGAACCTAACAGGGGGCAAGATACGCAGTATTTT,CASSYNEPNRGQDTQYF
TRBD1,NA,TRBJ2-7,TRBV5-4,TGTGCCAGCAGCTCCGGACAGGCGGATGACGAGCAGTACTTC,CASSSGQADDEQYF
NA,NA,TRBJ1-2,TRBV27,TGTGCCAGCAGTTTTCTAGGGGAAAGCGGTGGCTACACCTTC,CASSFLGESGGYTF
TRBD1,few,TRBJ1-2,TRBV10-2,TGCGCCAGCAGTGGGACGGGACAGGACTATGGCTACACCTTC,CASSGTGQDYGYTF
NA,NA,TRBJ2-3,TRBV6-5,TGTGCCAGCAGCCTCGGGTCCCAAGGGGTAGATACGCAGTATTTT,CASSLGSQGVDTQYF
NA,few,TRBJ1-4,TRBV5-1,TGCGCCAGCAGCGACGAAAACAGGGCGAGAGGAAAACTGTTTTTT,CASSDENRARGKLFF
NA,NA,TRBJ1-1,TRBV18,TGTGCCAGCTCACCTTCGAGGGAATTCTCCACTGAAGCTTTCTTT,CASSPSREFSTEAFF
NA,NA,TRBJ1-2,TRBV4-3,TGCGCCAGCAGCCAAGATTCGGGACGGGACCGGTATGGCTACACCTTC,CASSQDSGRDRYGYTF